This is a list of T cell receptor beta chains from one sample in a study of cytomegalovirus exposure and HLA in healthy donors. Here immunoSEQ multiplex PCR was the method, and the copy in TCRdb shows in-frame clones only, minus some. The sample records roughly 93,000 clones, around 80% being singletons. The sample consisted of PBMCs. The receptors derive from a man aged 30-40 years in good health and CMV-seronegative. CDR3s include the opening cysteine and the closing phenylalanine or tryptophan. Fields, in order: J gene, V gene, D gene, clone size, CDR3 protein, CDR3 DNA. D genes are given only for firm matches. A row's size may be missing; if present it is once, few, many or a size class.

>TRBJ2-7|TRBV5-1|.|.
CASSLAVGGIGEQYF
TGCGCCAGCAGCTTGGCCGTAGGGGGAATTGGCGAGCAGTACTTC
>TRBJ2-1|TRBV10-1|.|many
CASSASEAHNEQFF
TGCGCCAGCAGTGCATCCGAGGCCCACAATGAGCAGTTCTTC
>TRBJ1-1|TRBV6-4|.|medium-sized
CASSSKGGETEAFF
TGTGCCAGCAGTAGTAAAGGCGGGGAAACTGAAGCTTTCTTT
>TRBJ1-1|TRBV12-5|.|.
CASGPNSGREAFF
TGTGCTAGTGGTCCAAATAGCGGTCGGGAAGCTTTCTTT
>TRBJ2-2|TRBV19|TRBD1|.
CASRPGTGFTGELFF
TGTGCCAGTAGGCCCGGGACAGGGTTCACCGGGGAGCTGTTTTTT
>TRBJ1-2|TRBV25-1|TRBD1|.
CASSNGQGIYGYTF
TGTGCCAGCAGTAACGGACAGGGAATCTATGGCTACACCTTC
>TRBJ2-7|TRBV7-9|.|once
CASSLKSYEQYF
TGTGCCAGCAGCTTAAAGAGCTACGAGCAGTACTTC
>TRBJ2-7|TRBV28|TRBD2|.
CASSLLGDYPRNEQYF
TGTGCCAGCAGTTTATTGGGGGACTACCCCAGGAACGAGCAGTACTTC
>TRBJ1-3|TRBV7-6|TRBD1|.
CASRQNRGTAGNTIYF
TGTGCCAGCAGGCAGAACAGGGGGACGGCTGGAAACACCATATATTTT
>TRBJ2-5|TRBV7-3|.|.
CASSLTIGIWETQYF
TGTGCCAGCAGCTTAACGATCGGTATCTGGGAGACCCAGTACTTC
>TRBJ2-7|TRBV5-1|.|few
CASSLLAAVGYEQYF
TGCGCCAGCAGCTTGCTTGCCGCGGTAGGCTACGAGCAGTACTTC
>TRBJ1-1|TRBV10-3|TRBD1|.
CAVLGQQATEAFF
TGTGCCGTCTTGGGACAGCAAGCCACTGAAGCTTTCTTT
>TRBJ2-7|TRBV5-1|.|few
CASSFQGYEQYF
TGCGCCAGCAGCTTCCAGGGCTACGAGCAGTACTTC
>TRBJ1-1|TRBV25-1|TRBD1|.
CASSEQGITEAFF
TGTGCCAGCAGCGAACAGGGGATCACTGAAGCTTTCTTT
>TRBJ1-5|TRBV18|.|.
CASSPSGGDQPQHF
TGTGCCAGCTCACCCTCGGGGGGCGATCAGCCCCAGCATTTT
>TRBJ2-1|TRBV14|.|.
CASSQESFEQFF
TGTGCCAGCAGCCAAGAATCGTTTGAGCAGTTCTTC